These T cell receptor beta chains were read from a single sample in a study of T-cell memory formation after mild COVID-19. TCRdb itself ran the 5' RACE reads through MiXCR, one entry per CDR3 protein. This table has over 450,000 distinct CDR3 sequences, approximately 20% appearing once. Sample: PBMCs or a T cell subset sorted from them (not recorded which). The origin of the receptors is an adult woman who had mild COVID-19 (a few samples of this study predate the infection). Cell type and time point are not known. CDR3s include the opening cysteine and the closing phenylalanine or tryptophan. Each record gives: J gene, V gene, CDR3 protein.

j_gene: TRBJ2-3; v_gene: TRBV19; CDR3aa: CASRLAGRGTDTQYF
j_gene: TRBJ2-4; v_gene: TRBV19; CDR3aa: CASSIGVRNIQYF
j_gene: TRBJ2-3; v_gene: TRBV29-1; CDR3aa: CSVGSATQYF
j_gene: TRBJ2-1; v_gene: TRBV25-1; CDR3aa: CASSEFGTGPYNEQFF
j_gene: TRBJ2-7; v_gene: TRBV27; CDR3aa: CASGRTSVSYEQYF
j_gene: TRBJ2-7; v_gene: TRBV25-1; CDR3aa: CASSEDQDEQYF
j_gene: TRBJ2-1; v_gene: TRBV4-1; CDR3aa: CASSQDPGLTYNEQFF
j_gene: TRBJ2-7; v_gene: TRBV6-5; CDR3aa: CASSYSYRYEQYF
j_gene: TRBJ2-5; v_gene: TRBV5-6; CDR3aa: CASSRRRYGGGFGETQYF
j_gene: TRBJ2-3; v_gene: TRBV7-3; CDR3aa: CASSLIAGGPDTQYF
j_gene: TRBJ2-1; v_gene: TRBV5-1; CDR3aa: CASSWDRTSTNEQFF
j_gene: TRBJ1-1; v_gene: TRBV5-4; CDR3aa: CASSLGGTQALNTEAFF
j_gene: TRBJ1-2; v_gene: TRBV27; CDR3aa: CASMDRSNYGYTF
j_gene: TRBJ2-7; v_gene: TRBV12-3/TRBV12-4; CDR3aa: CASSFGERLAGGQYF
j_gene: TRBJ2-5; v_gene: TRBV7-2; CDR3aa: CASSFISGSGETQYF
j_gene: TRBJ2-2; v_gene: TRBV27; CDR3aa: CASSLIQGQNTGELFF
j_gene: TRBJ2-3; v_gene: TRBV4-3; CDR3aa: CASSQHTTGEDTQYF
j_gene: TRBJ2-2; v_gene: TRBV9; CDR3aa: CASSSSGNTGELFF
j_gene: TRBJ2-7; v_gene: TRBV6-2/TRBV6-3; CDR3aa: CASSFNRDTGPYEQYF
j_gene: TRBJ1-1; v_gene: TRBV12-3/TRBV12-4; CDR3aa: CASSHGSTEAFF
j_gene: TRBJ1-1; v_gene: TRBV7-9; CDR3aa: CASSLPSANTEAFF
j_gene: TRBJ2-7; v_gene: TRBV18; CDR3aa: CASSPQAGKGYEQYF
j_gene: TRBJ2-5; v_gene: TRBV5-1; CDR3aa: CASDYGGIGGQETQYF
j_gene: TRBJ2-7; v_gene: TRBV5-6; CDR3aa: CASTPVGDPYEQYF
j_gene: TRBJ2-7; v_gene: TRBV6-5; CDR3aa: CASRKQGKEQYF
j_gene: TRBJ2-3; v_gene: TRBV28; CDR3aa: CASRSGQLTDTQYF
j_gene: TRBJ1-3; v_gene: TRBV18; CDR3aa: CASSPYSLDSGNTIYF
j_gene: TRBJ2-1; v_gene: TRBV7-3; CDR3aa: CASSSNTGNEQFF
j_gene: TRBJ2-7; v_gene: TRBV18; CDR3aa: CASSLGQGATYEQYF
j_gene: TRBJ2-5; v_gene: TRBV24-1; CDR3aa: CATSDRTSGRDRETQYF
j_gene: TRBJ2-3; v_gene: TRBV20-1; CDR3aa: CSATNRGGKVTDTQYF
j_gene: TRBJ2-2; v_gene: TRBV4-1; CDR3aa: CASEAKRGANTGELFF
j_gene: TRBJ1-2; v_gene: TRBV2; CDR3aa: CASRPGGPYGYTF
j_gene: TRBJ2-1; v_gene: TRBV10-3; CDR3aa: CAASWGSYNEQFF
j_gene: TRBJ2-7; v_gene: TRBV24-1; CDR3aa: CATSDSGTARYEQYF
j_gene: TRBJ1-6; v_gene: TRBV27; CDR3aa: CASGQGRDSPLHF
j_gene: TRBJ1-5; v_gene: TRBV10-3; CDR3aa: CAISAGNQPQHF
j_gene: TRBJ1-4; v_gene: TRBV20-1; CDR3aa: CSATLGWGREKLFF
j_gene: TRBJ1-5; v_gene: TRBV4-3; CDR3aa: CASSQVRRTGGGQPQHF
j_gene: TRBJ2-1; v_gene: TRBV7-2; CDR3aa: CASSLAPTGGKNEQFF
j_gene: TRBJ2-5; v_gene: TRBV27; CDR3aa: CASSAVRGPLGQTQYF
j_gene: TRBJ1-1; v_gene: TRBV28; CDR3aa: CASSLNRGHTEAFF
j_gene: TRBJ2-3; v_gene: TRBV6-2/TRBV6-3; CDR3aa: CASSSPSGEGSDTQYF
j_gene: TRBJ1-2; v_gene: TRBV5-1; CDR3aa: CASSPYRTNYGYTF
j_gene: TRBJ2-1; v_gene: TRBV5-1; CDR3aa: CASSLVQGAGGSYNEQFF
j_gene: TRBJ1-1; v_gene: TRBV10-3; CDR3aa: CAISGHAGMNTEAFF
j_gene: TRBJ2-7; v_gene: TRBV7-9; CDR3aa: CASSPTSTRYEQYF
j_gene: TRBJ2-1; v_gene: TRBV12-3/TRBV12-4; CDR3aa: CASSPNEPAEADQSYNEQFF
j_gene: TRBJ2-1; v_gene: TRBV19; CDR3aa: CASSMSGTSGASSYNEQFF
j_gene: TRBJ2-7; v_gene: TRBV12-3/TRBV12-4; CDR3aa: CASKIPGAYEQYF
j_gene: TRBJ1-1; v_gene: TRBV5-6; CDR3aa: CASTDGTAAHMNTEAFF
j_gene: TRBJ1-5; v_gene: TRBV13; CDR3aa: CASSQRHRGSDQPQHF
j_gene: TRBJ1-1; v_gene: TRBV27; CDR3aa: CASSSLLRVAEAFF
j_gene: TRBJ1-2; v_gene: TRBV21-1; CDR3aa: CASSKLWLGVQLSRGYTF
j_gene: TRBJ2-5; v_gene: TRBV30; CDR3aa: CAWSEQETQYF
j_gene: TRBJ2-3; v_gene: TRBV12-3/TRBV12-4; CDR3aa: CASSLGRASGAQYF
j_gene: TRBJ2-2; v_gene: TRBV9; CDR3aa: CASSVAGGTGELFF
j_gene: TRBJ2-3; v_gene: TRBV6-1; CDR3aa: CASTNRGLTDTQYF
j_gene: TRBJ2-1; v_gene: TRBV6-5; CDR3aa: CASSPSGTSGNEQFF